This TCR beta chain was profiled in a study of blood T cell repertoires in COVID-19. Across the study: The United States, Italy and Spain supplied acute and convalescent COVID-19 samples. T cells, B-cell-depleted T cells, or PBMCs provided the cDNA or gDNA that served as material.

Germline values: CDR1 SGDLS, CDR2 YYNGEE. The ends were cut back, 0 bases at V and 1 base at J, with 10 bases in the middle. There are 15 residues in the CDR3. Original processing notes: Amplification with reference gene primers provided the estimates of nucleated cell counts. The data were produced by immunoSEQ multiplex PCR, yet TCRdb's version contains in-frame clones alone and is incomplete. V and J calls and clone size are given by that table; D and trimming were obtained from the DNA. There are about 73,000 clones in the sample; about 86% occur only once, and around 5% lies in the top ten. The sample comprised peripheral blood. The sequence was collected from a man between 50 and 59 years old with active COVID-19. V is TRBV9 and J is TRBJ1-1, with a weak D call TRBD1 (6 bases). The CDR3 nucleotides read TGTGCCAGCAGCGTAGTAGGGACATCGAACACTGAAGCTTTCTTT. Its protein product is CASSVVGTSNTEAFF.